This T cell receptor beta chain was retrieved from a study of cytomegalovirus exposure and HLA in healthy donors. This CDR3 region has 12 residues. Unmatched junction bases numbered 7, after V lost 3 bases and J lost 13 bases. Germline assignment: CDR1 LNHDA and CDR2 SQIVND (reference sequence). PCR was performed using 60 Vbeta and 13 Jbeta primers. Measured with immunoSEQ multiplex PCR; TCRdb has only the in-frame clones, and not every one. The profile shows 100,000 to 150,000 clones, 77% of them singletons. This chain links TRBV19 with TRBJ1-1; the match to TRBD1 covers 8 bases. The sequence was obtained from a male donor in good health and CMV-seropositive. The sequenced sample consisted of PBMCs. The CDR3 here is CASSMLTGGGFF. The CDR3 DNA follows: TGTGCCAGTAGTATGTTAACAGGGGGGGGTTTCTTT.